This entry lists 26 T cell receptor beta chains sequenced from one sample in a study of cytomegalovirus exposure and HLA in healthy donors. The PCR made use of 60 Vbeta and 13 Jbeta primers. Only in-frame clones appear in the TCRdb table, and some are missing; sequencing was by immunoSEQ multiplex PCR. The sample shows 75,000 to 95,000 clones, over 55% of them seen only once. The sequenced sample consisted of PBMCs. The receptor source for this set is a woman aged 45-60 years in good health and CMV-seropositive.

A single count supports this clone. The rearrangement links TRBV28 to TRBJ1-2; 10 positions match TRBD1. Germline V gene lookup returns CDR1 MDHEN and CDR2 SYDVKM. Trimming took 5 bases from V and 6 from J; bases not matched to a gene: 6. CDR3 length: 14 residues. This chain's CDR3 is CASSLATGGHGYTF. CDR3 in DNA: TGTGCCAGCAGTCTTGCGACAGGGGGCCATGGCTACACCTTC.

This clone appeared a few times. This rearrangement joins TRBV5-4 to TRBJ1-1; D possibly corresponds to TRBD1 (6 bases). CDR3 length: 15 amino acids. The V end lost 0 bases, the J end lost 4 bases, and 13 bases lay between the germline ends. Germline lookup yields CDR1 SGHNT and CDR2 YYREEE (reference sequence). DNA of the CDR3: TGTGCCAGCAGCTTGGTAGTACAGGGCCGCACTGAAGCTTTCTTT. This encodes CASSLVVQGRTEAFF.

CDR3 bases: TGTGCCACCAGCAGAGACCGTTGGAGCACTATGGGCTACACCTTC. Its protein is CATSRDRWSTMGYTF. V gene TRBV15 combines with J gene TRBJ1-2; D is unclear. Between the trimmed V and J ends, which lost 0 bases and 8 bases, there was a span of 16 bases. The CDR3 runs 15 residues. Germline CDR1 LNHNV, CDR2 YYDKDF (reference sequence).

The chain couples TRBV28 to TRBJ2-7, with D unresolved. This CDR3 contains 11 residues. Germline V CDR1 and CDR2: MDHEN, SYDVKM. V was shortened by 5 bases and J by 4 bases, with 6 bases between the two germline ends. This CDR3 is CASSPYYEQYF. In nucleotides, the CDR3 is TGTGCCAGCAGTCCCTATTACGAGCAGTACTTC.

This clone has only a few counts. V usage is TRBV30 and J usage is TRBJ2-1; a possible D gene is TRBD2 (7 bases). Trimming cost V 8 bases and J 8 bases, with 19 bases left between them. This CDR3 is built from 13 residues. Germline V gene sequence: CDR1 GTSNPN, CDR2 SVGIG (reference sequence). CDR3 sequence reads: CAGRRGAGDEQFF. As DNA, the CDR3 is TGTGCCGGCCGACGGGGGGCCGGGGATGAGCAGTTCTTC.

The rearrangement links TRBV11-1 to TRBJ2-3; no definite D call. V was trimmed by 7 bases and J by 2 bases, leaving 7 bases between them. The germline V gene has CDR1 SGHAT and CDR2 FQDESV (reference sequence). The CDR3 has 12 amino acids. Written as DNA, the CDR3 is TGTGCCAGCACCTCTTACACAGATACGCAGTATTTT. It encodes CASTSYTDTQYF.

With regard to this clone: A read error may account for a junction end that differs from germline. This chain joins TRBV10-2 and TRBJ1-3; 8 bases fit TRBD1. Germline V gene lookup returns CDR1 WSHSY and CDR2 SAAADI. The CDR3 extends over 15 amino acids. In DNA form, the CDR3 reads TGTGCCAGCAGGGACGGACAGGGCTCTGGAAACACCATATATTTT. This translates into CASRDGQGSGNTIYF.

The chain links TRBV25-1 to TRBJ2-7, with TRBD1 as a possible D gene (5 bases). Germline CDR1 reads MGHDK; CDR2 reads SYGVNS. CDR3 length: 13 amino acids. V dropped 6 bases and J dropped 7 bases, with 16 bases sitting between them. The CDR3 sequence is CASRATASWEQYF. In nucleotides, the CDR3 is TGTGCCAGCAGAGCGACAGCCTCGTGGGAGCAGTACTTC.

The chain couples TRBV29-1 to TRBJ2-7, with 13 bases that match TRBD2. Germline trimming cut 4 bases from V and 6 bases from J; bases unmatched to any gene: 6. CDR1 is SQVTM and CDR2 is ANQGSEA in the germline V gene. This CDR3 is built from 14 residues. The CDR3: CSVAMGLAGSEQYF. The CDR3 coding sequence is TGCAGCGTTGCAATGGGACTAGCGGGGTCCGAGCAGTACTTC.

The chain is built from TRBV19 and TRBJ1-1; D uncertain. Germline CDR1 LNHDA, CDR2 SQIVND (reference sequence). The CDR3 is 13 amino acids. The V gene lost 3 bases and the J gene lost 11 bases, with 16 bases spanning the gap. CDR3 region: CASSMLHEGTAFF. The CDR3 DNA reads TGTGCCAGTAGTATGCTCCACGAGGGAACGGCTTTCTTT.

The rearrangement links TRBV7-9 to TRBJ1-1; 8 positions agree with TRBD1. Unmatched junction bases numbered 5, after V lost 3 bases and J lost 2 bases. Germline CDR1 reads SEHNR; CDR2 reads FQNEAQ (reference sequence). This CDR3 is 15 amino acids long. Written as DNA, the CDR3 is TGTGCCAGCAGCTTCTTGACAGGGGATAACACTGAAGCTTTCTTT. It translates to CASSFLTGDNTEAFF.

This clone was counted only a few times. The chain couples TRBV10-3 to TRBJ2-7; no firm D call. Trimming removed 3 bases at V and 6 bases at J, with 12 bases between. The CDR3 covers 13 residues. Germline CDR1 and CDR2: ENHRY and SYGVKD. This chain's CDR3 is CAISENGDGEQYF. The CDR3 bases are TGTGCCATCAGTGAAAATGGAGACGGCGAGCAGTACTTC.

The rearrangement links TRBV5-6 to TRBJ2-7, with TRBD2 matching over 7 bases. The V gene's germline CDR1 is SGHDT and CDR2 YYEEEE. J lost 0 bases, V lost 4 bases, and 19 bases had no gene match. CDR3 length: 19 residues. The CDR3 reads CASSPVVIEGGQSSYEQYF. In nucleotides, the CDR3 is TGTGCCAGCAGCCCGGTCGTCATTGAGGGAGGGCAAAGCTCCTACGAGCAGTACTTC.

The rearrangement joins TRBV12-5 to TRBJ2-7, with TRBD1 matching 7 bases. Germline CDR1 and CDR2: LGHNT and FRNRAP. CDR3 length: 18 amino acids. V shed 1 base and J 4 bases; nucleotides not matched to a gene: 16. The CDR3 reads CASGLGWQGQERNYEQYF. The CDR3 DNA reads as TGTGCTAGTGGTTTGGGTTGGCAAGGACAGGAGCGAAATTACGAGCAGTACTTC.

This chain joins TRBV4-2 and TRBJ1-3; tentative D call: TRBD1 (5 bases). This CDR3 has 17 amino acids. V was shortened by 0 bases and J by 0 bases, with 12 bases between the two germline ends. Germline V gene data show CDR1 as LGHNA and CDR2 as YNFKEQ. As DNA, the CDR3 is TGTGCCAGCAGCCAAGAGGACATCGGCTACTCTGGAAACACCATATATTTT. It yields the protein CASSQEDIGYSGNTIYF.

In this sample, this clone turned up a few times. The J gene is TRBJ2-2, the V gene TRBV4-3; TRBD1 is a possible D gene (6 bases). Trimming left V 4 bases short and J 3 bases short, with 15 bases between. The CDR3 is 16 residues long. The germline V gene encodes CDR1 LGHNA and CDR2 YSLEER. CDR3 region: CASSRTAHVDTGELFF. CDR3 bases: TGCGCCAGCAGCCGGACAGCCCATGTCGACACCGGGGAGCTGTTTTTT.

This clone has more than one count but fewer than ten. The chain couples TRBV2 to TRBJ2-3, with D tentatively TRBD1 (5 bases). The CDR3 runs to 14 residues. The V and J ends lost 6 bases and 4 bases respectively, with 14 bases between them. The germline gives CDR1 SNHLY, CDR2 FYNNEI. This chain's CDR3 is CASRQGPNSDTQYF. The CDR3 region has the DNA TGTGCCAGCAGGCAGGGCCCGAATTCAGATACGCAGTATTTT.

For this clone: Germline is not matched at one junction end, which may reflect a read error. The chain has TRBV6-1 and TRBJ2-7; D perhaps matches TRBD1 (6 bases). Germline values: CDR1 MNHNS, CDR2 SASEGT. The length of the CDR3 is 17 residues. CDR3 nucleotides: TGTGCCATCAGTGAGTCGATAACGGCAGGGGCCCTCTACGAGCAGTACTTC. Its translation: CAISESITAGALYEQYF.

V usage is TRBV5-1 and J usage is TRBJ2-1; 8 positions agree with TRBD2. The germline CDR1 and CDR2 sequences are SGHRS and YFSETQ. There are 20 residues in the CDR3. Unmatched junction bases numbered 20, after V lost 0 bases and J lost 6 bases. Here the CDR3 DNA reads TGCGCCAGCAGCTTGGTTTGGGGGGGGCGGGGGGCTACCCGGCTCAATGAGCAGTTCTTC. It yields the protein CASSLVWGGRGATRLNEQFF. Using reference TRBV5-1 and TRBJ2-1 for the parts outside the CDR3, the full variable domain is KAGVTQTPRYLIKTRGQQVTLSCSPISGHRSVSWYQQTPGQGLQFLFEYFSETQRNKGNFPGRFSGRQFSNSRSEMNVSTLELGDSALYLCASSLVWGGRGATRLNEQFFGPGTRLTVL.

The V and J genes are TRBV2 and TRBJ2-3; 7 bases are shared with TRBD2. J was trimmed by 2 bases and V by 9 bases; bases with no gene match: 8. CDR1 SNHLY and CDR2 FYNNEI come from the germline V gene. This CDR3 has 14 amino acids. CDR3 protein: CASSLADITDTQYF. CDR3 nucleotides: TGTGCCAGTTCCCTAGCGGACATCACAGATACGCAGTATTTT.

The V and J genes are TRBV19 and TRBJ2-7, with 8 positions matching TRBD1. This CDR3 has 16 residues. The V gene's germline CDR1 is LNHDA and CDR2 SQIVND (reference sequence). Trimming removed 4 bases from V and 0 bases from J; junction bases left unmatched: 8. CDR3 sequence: CASSTWGQGASYEQYF. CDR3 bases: TGTGCCAGTAGTACCTGGGGCCAGGGGGCCTCCTACGAGCAGTACTTC.

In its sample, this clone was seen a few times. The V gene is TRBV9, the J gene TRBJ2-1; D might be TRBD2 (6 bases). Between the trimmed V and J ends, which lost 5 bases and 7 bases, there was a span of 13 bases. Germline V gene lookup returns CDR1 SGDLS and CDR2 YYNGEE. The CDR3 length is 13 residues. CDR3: CASSGMRGNEQFF. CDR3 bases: TGTGCCAGCAGTGGAATGCGGGGTAATGAGCAGTTCTTC.

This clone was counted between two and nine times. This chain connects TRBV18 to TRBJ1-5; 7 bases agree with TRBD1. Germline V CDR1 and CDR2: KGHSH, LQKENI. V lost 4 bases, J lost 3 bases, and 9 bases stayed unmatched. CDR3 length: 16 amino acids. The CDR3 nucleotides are TGTGCCAGCTCACAGGGGGCTTGGACAGTCAATCAGCCCCAGCATTTT. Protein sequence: CASSQGAWTVNQPQHF.

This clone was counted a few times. The CDR3 loop is CASSQEGGGELFF. The CDR3, as DNA: TGTGCCAGCAGCCAGGAGGGAGGAGGGGAGCTGTTTTTT. V and J are TRBV14 and TRBJ2-2; D possibly corresponds to TRBD2 (6 bases). Trimming stripped 3 bases from V and 8 bases from J, with 10 bases between. CDR3 length: 13 amino acids. Germline V gene data show CDR1 as SGHDN and CDR2 as FVKESK.

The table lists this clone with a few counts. For the CDR3, the DNA is TGCAGCGTTGAAGCATTGGACAGGGGAGCCGAGCAGTACTTC. It specifies CSVEALDRGAEQYF. The chain employs TRBV29-1 and TRBJ2-7; 9 bases map to TRBD1. Trimming at V came to 1 base and at J to 6 bases, leaving 7 bases not matched to a gene. CDR3 size: 14 residues. From germline, CDR1 is SQVTM and CDR2 ANQGSEA.

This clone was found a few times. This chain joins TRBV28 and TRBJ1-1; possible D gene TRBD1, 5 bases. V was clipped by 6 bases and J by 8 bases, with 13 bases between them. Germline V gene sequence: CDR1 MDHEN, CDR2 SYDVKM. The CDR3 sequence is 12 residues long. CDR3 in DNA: TGTGCCAGCAGCTTCCCCAGGGCCGAAGCTTTCTTT. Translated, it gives CASSFPRAEAFF.